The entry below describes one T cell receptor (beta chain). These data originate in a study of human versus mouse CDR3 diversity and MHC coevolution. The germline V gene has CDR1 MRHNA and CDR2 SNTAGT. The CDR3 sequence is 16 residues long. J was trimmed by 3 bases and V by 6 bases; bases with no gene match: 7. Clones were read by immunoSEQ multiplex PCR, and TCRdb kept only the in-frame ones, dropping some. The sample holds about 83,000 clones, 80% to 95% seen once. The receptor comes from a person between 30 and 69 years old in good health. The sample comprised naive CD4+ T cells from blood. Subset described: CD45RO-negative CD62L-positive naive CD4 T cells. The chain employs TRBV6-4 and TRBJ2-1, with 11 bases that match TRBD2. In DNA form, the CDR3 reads TGTGCCAGCAGCCAGACTAGCGGGACGCGCTACAATGAGCAGTTCTTC. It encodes CASSQTSGTRYNEQFF.